This TCR beta chain is drawn from a study of CD8 T cells in ankylosing spondylitis. General study results and limits: Reactive arthritis synovial fluid and blood were previously reported to contain some motif variants.

At least ten counts were recorded for this clonotype. Its antigen is not identified. CDR1 and CDR2 (germline): DFQATT, SNEGSKA (reference sequence). V lost 6 bases to trimming and J lost 7 bases; unmatched junction nucleotides: 12. This CDR3 has 14 amino acids. Quantitative molecular-barcoded 5'-RACE generated the TCR beta libraries. Using its own MiXCR run on the 5' RACE reads, TCRdb lists one record per CDR3 protein. This sample has around 75,000 distinct CDR3 sequences, with about 5.2% found just once. This chain connects TRBV20-1 to TRBJ1-5, with TRBD1 identical over 7 bases. The source is a male donor with ankylosing spondylitis or in good health (not recorded which). Material: blood, either unsorted or a sorted T cell fraction (not recorded which). The CDR3 region is CSAPNRDSYQPQHF. CDR3 DNA sequence: TGCAGTGCCCCTAACCGGGACAGCTACCAGCCCCAGCATTTT.